This T cell receptor (beta chain) was profiled in a study of T cell responses to AZD1222 COVID-19 vaccine. The assay was immunoSEQ multiplex PCR, and TCRdb's table has in-frame clones only and misses some. The sample holds 120,000 or so clones, around nine tenths seen once. J gave up 6 bases and V 5 bases, and 13 bases lay outside the gene matches. Germline V gives CDR1 LGHNT, CDR2 FRNRAP. The CDR3 length is 16 residues. The study's findings and limits: Across the whole spike, CD4 TCRs peaked at regions 160-218 and 743-854. Just six or seven AZD1222 recipients tested seropositive at baseline.

With respect to this clone: Its antigen is still unknown.

This chain connects TRBV12-5 to TRBJ1-1; TRBD1 matches 9 bases. This sample comprised peripheral blood, obtained on day 0 of AZD1222 vaccination. The receptor's source is an adult in good health. The CDR3 loop reads CASGLGTGRIMAEAFF. Here the CDR3 DNA reads TGTGCTAGTGGTCTAGGGACAGGGAGGATAATGGCTGAAGCTTTCTTT.